Following are 23 T cell receptor beta chains from one sample sequenced in a study of control samples from healthy donors and cancer patients. Sequencing used immunoSEQ multiplex PCR; TCRdb keeps in-frame clones, though not all of them. The sample includes some 67,000 clones, roughly 86% of them seen just once. The sample taken for sequencing was PBMCs. The receptors stem from a man between 60 and 75 years old with lung cancer.

This chain uses TRBV6-1 with TRBJ1-2; 10 bases map to TRBD1. V lost 4 bases to trimming and J lost 1 base; unmatched junction nucleotides: 6. The CDR3 spans 16 residues. Per the germline V gene, CDR1 is MNHNS and CDR2 is SASEGT. The CDR3 loop reads CASSGIDRGRNYGYTF. The CDR3, as DNA: TGTGCCAGCAGTGGAATCGACAGGGGGCGTAACTATGGCTACACCTTC.

The chain is built from TRBV4-1 and TRBJ1-5, with a possible D match to TRBD1 (6 bases). CDR3 size: 13 residues. The germline V gene encodes CDR1 MGHRA and CDR2 YSYEKL. V lost 2 bases and J 6 bases, leaving 8 bases between the germline ends. In DNA, the CDR3 is TGCGCCAGCAGCCAACAGGGGTCTCAGCCCCAGCATTTT. Protein product: CASSQQGSQPQHF.

The chain employs TRBV13 and TRBJ1-3, with D uncertain. The CDR3 is made up of 16 amino acids. CDR1 is PRHDT, CDR2 FYEKMQ, per germline (reference sequence). V lost 5 bases, J lost 2 bases, and 16 bases lay in between. The CDR3 spells CASSPSGPQAGNTIYF. The DNA of the CDR3 is TGTGCCAGCAGCCCATCCGGGCCCCAGGCTGGAAACACCATATATTTT.

This chain uses TRBV11-3 with TRBJ1-1, with 7 bases that match TRBD1. Per germline, CDR1 SGHNT and CDR2 YENEEA. This CDR3 comprises 15 residues. V trimming: 5 bases; J trimming: 5 bases; junction bases outside the gene matches: 11. The CDR3 loop is CASSGRDSGRTEAFF. In DNA form, the CDR3 reads TGTGCCAGCAGCGGAAGGGACAGTGGAAGAACTGAAGCTTTCTTT.

The CDR3 loop is CASSLALGQGGHEQYF. The CDR3 DNA sequence: TGTGCCAGCAGCTTAGCGCTAGGGCAGGGAGGACACGAGCAGTACTTC. This rearrangement joins TRBV7-9 to TRBJ2-7; D is possibly TRBD2 (6 bases). The germline CDR1 and CDR2 sequences are SEHNR and FQNEAQ (reference sequence). V lost 0 bases, J lost 5 bases, and 17 bases lay in between. The CDR3 contains 16 residues.

The V call is TRBV5-1, the J call TRBJ2-4; D might be TRBD1 (5 bases). Trimming removed 0 bases at V and 7 bases at J, with 14 bases between. The CDR3 runs 15 residues. The germline gives CDR1 SGHRS, CDR2 YFSETQ. CDR3 sequence reads: CASSLAAGSMNIQYF. Here the CDR3 DNA reads TGCGCCAGCAGCTTGGCCGCAGGGTCAATGAACATTCAGTACTTC.

This clone was counted once. This CDR3 is also generated by other DNA sequences in the sample. This rearrangement joins TRBV25-1 to TRBJ2-6; D remains unclear. This CDR3 comprises 14 residues. V gave up 5 bases and J gave up 0 bases, with 5 bases separating them. Germline lookup yields CDR1 MGHDK and CDR2 SYGVNS. CDR3 in DNA: TGTGCCAGCAGTCCGCCCTCTGGGGCCAACGTCCTGACTTTC. As protein: CASSPPSGANVLTF.

The chain combines TRBV3-1 (or the pseudogene TRBV3-2) with TRBJ1-2; maybe TRBD1 (6 bases). The germline CDR1 and CDR2 sequences are LGHDT and YNNKEL (reference sequence). The V end lost 1 base, the J end lost 7 bases, and 19 bases lay between the germline ends. The CDR3 consists of 16 residues. The CDR3 DNA is TGTGCCAGCAGCCAAGTTAATGGCAGGGGCCAGGGTGGCTACACCTTC. Its protein product is CASSQVNGRGQGGYTF.

The rearrangement links TRBV5-1 to TRBJ2-3, with 10 bases lining up with TRBD1. Germline CDR1 is SGHRS and CDR2 is YFSETQ. Trimming removed 5 bases from V and 5 bases from J; junction bases left unmatched: 11. CDR3 length: 16 amino acids. The CDR3 protein is CASRGTGTGVLDTQYF. CDR3 DNA: TGCGCCAGCAGAGGAACCGGGACAGGGGTTCTAGATACGCAGTATTTT.

CDR3 nucleotide sequence: TGCGCCAGCACCCGAGACAGGAACACCGGGGAGCTGTTTTTT. Encoded protein: CASTRDRNTGELFF. This chain links TRBV5-1 with TRBJ2-2; a weak D match, TRBD1 (5 bases). The CDR3 contains 14 residues. V was shortened by 6 bases and J by 1 base, with 10 bases between the two germline ends. Germline values: CDR1 SGHRS, CDR2 YFSETQ.

This chain connects TRBV29-1 to TRBJ2-2; D ambiguous. CDR3 length equals 13 residues. Deletions cut 4 bases from V and 2 bases from J, with 8 bases between. Germline CDR1 SQVTM, CDR2 ANQGSEA. The CDR3 sequence: CSVARSNTGELFF. CDR3 DNA: TGCAGCGTTGCCAGGTCTAACACCGGGGAGCTGTTTTTT.

The CDR3 sequence is CASSLGGGLKETQYF. DNA for the CDR3: TGTGCCAGCAGCTTAGGTGGGGGGCTTAAGGAGACCCAGTACTTC. The chain employs TRBV7-7 and TRBJ2-5; the D call may be TRBD1 or TRBD2 (6 bases each). The CDR3 sequence is 15 residues long. Germline V gene sequence: CDR1 SSHAT, CDR2 FNYEAQ (reference sequence). Trimming left V 1 base short and J 5 bases short, with 14 bases between.

The rearrangement uses TRBV12-5 and TRBJ2-3; 12 bases are a match to TRBD2. CDR1 is LGHNT, CDR2 FRNRAP, per germline. V lost 2 bases to trimming and J lost 5 bases; unmatched junction nucleotides: 5. The CDR3 loop spans 16 amino acids. This chain's CDR3 is CASGLLAGGLEDTQYF. CDR3 DNA: TGTGCTAGTGGTTTGCTAGCGGGGGGGCTGGAAGATACGCAGTATTTT.

This chain joins TRBV5-1 and TRBJ1-5; 10 nucleotides line up with TRBD1. V trimming: 3 bases; J trimming: 6 bases; junction bases outside the gene matches: 3. This CDR3 region has 14 residues. The germline CDR1 and CDR2 sequences are SGHRS and YFSETQ. CDR3 sequence: CASSSGDRGQPQHF. DNA for the CDR3: TGCGCCAGCAGCTCCGGGGACAGGGGTCAGCCCCAGCATTTT.

The table lists this clone with a count of one. The V gene is TRBV10-3, the J gene TRBJ2-7; D call uncertain. Germline CDR1 is ENHRY and CDR2 is SYGVKD. Trimming pared 6 bases from V and 2 bases from J, leaving 11 bases between. The CDR3 is 13 residues long. The CDR3 loop reads CAIREGLAYEQYF. Written as DNA, the CDR3 is TGTGCCATCAGAGAAGGCCTAGCCTACGAGCAGTACTTC.

This chain links TRBV9 with TRBJ1-6; D not resolved. V lost 4 bases and J lost 8, with 7 bases in between. Germline-derived CDR1 and CDR2 are SGDLS and YYNGEE. The CDR3 sequence is 12 residues long. The CDR3 DNA is TGTGCCAGCAGCAACCTACATTCACCCCTCCACTTT. Amino acid sequence: CASSNLHSPLHF.

This chain joins TRBV30 and TRBJ1-5; D gene unclear. The CDR3 length is 14 residues. Germline V gene lookup returns CDR1 GTSNPN and CDR2 SVGIG (reference sequence). Deletions cut 0 bases from V and 0 bases from J, with 6 bases between. In nucleotides, the CDR3 is TGTGCCTGGAGTGTAAGCATTAGCAATCAGCCCCAGCATTTT. This codes for CAWSVSISNQPQHF.

The DNA of the CDR3 is TGTGCCAGCCAGGGGGATCTTCGAGAGACCCAGTACTTC. Amino acids: CASQGDLRETQYF. The V gene is TRBV7-2, the J gene TRBJ2-5, with TRBD1 identical over 7 bases. The CDR3 runs 13 residues. V shed 8 bases and J 4 bases; nucleotides not matched to a gene: 7. Germline loops: CDR1 SGHTA, CDR2 FQGNSA. The full variable domain, its missing parts supplied by reference TRBV7-2 and TRBJ2-5, is GAGVSQSPSNKVTEKGKDVELRCDPISGHTALYWYRQSLGQGLEFLIYFQGNSAPDKSGLPSDRFSAERTGGSVSTLTIQRTQQEDSAVYLCASQGDLRETQYFGPGTRLLVL.

This chain connects TRBV9 to TRBJ2-3, with D perhaps TRBD2 (6 bases). Deletions cut 3 bases from V and 2 bases from J, with 13 bases between. The CDR3 contains 15 residues. Germline CDR1 SGDLS, CDR2 YYNGEE. The CDR3 region has the DNA TGTGCCAGCAGCGAGGGCGGGGTATTCACAGATACGCAGTATTTT. The encoded protein is CASSEGGVFTDTQYF.

The chain couples TRBV6-5 to TRBJ2-3; 8 bases match TRBD1. This CDR3 comprises 15 residues. The ends lost 4 bases at V and 4 bases at J; junction bases unmatched: 7. The germline V gene has CDR1 MNHEY and CDR2 SVGAGI. This CDR3 is CASSSLGQGSDTQYF. DNA of the CDR3: TGTGCCAGCAGTTCTCTCGGACAGGGATCAGATACGCAGTATTTT.

V usage is TRBV5-1 and J usage is TRBJ2-3, with D tentatively TRBD1 (6 bases). V lost 0 bases and J 5 bases, leaving 13 bases between the germline ends. Germline assignment: CDR1 SGHRS and CDR2 YFSETQ. The CDR3 is made up of 15 amino acids. CDR3 amino acids: CASSLVGAARDTQYF. The CDR3 DNA reads as TGCGCCAGCAGCTTGGTGGGGGCCGCGAGAGATACGCAGTATTTT.

This chain uses TRBV7-3 with TRBJ1-6, with D perhaps matching TRBD1 (6 bases). The CDR3 totals 14 residues. V dropped 4 bases and J dropped 10 bases, with 14 bases sitting between them. Germline assignment: CDR1 SGHTA and CDR2 FQGTGA. CDR3: CASSSGTSGSPLHF. In DNA form, the CDR3 reads TGTGCCAGCAGCTCAGGGACAAGTGGCTCACCCCTCCACTTT.

The rearrangement joins TRBV6-5 to TRBJ2-2; D call uncertain. Germline V CDR1 and CDR2: MNHEY, SVGAGI. Trimming shortened V by 6 bases and J by 3 bases, and 11 bases separated the two germline ends. The CDR3 totals 14 residues. DNA of the CDR3: TGTGCCAGCAGGAGAGACACCTACACCGGGGAGCTGTTTTTT. Translation: CASRRDTYTGELFF.